The next 5 T cell receptor beta chains were all read from a single sample in a study of OX40 agonist ivuxolimab in advanced cancers. The table came from immunoSEQ multiplex PCR; TCRdb's copy has only in-frame clones and leaves some out. The sample shows 50,000 to 70,000 clones, nearly 90% of them seen only once. This sample comprised CD4+ or CD8+ T cells sorted from blood, obtained in a trial of the OX40 agonist ivuxolimab. The receptors were sampled from an adult with an advanced solid tumor such as melanoma, head and neck, liver or kidney cancer.

The V call is TRBV28, the J call TRBJ1-3; 8 bases are a match to TRBD1. The ends lost 6 bases at V and 2 bases at J; junction bases unmatched: 3. The CDR3 spans 14 residues. Germline CDR1 MDHEN, CDR2 SYDVKM. CDR3 region: CASSVDRAGNTIYF. CDR3 nucleotides: TGTGCCAGCAGCGTGGACAGGGCTGGAAACACCATATATTTT.

The chain carries TRBV15 and TRBJ2-3; tentatively, D is TRBD1 (6 bases). Deletions cut 0 bases from V and 5 bases from J, with 9 bases between. The CDR3 consists of 14 residues. Germline CDR1 LNHNV, CDR2 YYDKDF (reference sequence). The CDR3 loop reads CATSRDRGRDTQYF. The CDR3, as DNA: TGTGCCACCAGCAGAGACAGGGGACGAGATACGCAGTATTTT.

The rearrangement uses TRBV7-6 and TRBJ2-5, with 8 bases lining up with TRBD1. With V trimmed by 5 bases and J by 4 bases, 9 bases remained unmatched. This CDR3 contains 15 residues. Germline V gene sequence: CDR1 SGHVS, CDR2 FNYEAQ. The CDR3 region is CASSPPGQEGETQYF. The CDR3 region has the DNA TGTGCCAGCAGCCCTCCGGGACAGGAAGGAGAGACCCAGTACTTC.

This clone was picked up one time. CDR3: CASDQIIAGTTDTQYF. CDR3 in DNA: TGTGCCAGCGACCAAATAATAGCGGGAACCACAGATACGCAGTATTTT. The chain employs TRBV2 and TRBJ2-3, with 8 nucleotides matching TRBD2. Per the germline V gene, CDR1 is SNHLY and CDR2 is FYNNEI. This CDR3 is 16 amino acids long. V was clipped by 8 bases and J by 2 bases; unmatched bases: 12.

The chain joins TRBV9 to TRBJ2-2, with D possibly being TRBD1 or TRBD2 (5 bases each). Trimming removed 5 bases from V and 2 bases from J, with 25 bases in between. Germline assignment: CDR1 SGDLS and CDR2 YYNGEE. The CDR3 spans 19 residues. The CDR3 region is CASRSAELGVRPNTGELFF. CDR3 sequence (DNA): TGTGCCAGCAGATCAGCGGAGTTGGGGGTGAGACCAAACACCGGGGAGCTGTTTTTT.